This TCR beta chain was observed in a study of T cell responses to AZD1222 COVID-19 vaccine. The CDR3 spans 13 residues. Germline CDR1 and CDR2: SGHTA and FQGNSA. The V gene lost 8 bases and the J gene lost 2 bases, with 10 bases spanning the gap. Profiling relied on immunoSEQ multiplex PCR, and the TCRdb table lists in-frame clones only, not all of them. The data show some 160,000 clones, roughly 89% seen once. Sequencing used peripheral blood, obtained 28 days after the second AZD1222 dose. The genes are TRBV7-2 and TRBJ1-3; maybe TRBD1 (5 bases). This receptor was taken from an adult who received the AZD1222 COVID-19 vaccine. The CDR3 sequence: CASAGVPGNTIYF. DNA of the CDR3: TGTGCCAGCGCGGGGGTTCCTGGAAACACCATATATTTT.